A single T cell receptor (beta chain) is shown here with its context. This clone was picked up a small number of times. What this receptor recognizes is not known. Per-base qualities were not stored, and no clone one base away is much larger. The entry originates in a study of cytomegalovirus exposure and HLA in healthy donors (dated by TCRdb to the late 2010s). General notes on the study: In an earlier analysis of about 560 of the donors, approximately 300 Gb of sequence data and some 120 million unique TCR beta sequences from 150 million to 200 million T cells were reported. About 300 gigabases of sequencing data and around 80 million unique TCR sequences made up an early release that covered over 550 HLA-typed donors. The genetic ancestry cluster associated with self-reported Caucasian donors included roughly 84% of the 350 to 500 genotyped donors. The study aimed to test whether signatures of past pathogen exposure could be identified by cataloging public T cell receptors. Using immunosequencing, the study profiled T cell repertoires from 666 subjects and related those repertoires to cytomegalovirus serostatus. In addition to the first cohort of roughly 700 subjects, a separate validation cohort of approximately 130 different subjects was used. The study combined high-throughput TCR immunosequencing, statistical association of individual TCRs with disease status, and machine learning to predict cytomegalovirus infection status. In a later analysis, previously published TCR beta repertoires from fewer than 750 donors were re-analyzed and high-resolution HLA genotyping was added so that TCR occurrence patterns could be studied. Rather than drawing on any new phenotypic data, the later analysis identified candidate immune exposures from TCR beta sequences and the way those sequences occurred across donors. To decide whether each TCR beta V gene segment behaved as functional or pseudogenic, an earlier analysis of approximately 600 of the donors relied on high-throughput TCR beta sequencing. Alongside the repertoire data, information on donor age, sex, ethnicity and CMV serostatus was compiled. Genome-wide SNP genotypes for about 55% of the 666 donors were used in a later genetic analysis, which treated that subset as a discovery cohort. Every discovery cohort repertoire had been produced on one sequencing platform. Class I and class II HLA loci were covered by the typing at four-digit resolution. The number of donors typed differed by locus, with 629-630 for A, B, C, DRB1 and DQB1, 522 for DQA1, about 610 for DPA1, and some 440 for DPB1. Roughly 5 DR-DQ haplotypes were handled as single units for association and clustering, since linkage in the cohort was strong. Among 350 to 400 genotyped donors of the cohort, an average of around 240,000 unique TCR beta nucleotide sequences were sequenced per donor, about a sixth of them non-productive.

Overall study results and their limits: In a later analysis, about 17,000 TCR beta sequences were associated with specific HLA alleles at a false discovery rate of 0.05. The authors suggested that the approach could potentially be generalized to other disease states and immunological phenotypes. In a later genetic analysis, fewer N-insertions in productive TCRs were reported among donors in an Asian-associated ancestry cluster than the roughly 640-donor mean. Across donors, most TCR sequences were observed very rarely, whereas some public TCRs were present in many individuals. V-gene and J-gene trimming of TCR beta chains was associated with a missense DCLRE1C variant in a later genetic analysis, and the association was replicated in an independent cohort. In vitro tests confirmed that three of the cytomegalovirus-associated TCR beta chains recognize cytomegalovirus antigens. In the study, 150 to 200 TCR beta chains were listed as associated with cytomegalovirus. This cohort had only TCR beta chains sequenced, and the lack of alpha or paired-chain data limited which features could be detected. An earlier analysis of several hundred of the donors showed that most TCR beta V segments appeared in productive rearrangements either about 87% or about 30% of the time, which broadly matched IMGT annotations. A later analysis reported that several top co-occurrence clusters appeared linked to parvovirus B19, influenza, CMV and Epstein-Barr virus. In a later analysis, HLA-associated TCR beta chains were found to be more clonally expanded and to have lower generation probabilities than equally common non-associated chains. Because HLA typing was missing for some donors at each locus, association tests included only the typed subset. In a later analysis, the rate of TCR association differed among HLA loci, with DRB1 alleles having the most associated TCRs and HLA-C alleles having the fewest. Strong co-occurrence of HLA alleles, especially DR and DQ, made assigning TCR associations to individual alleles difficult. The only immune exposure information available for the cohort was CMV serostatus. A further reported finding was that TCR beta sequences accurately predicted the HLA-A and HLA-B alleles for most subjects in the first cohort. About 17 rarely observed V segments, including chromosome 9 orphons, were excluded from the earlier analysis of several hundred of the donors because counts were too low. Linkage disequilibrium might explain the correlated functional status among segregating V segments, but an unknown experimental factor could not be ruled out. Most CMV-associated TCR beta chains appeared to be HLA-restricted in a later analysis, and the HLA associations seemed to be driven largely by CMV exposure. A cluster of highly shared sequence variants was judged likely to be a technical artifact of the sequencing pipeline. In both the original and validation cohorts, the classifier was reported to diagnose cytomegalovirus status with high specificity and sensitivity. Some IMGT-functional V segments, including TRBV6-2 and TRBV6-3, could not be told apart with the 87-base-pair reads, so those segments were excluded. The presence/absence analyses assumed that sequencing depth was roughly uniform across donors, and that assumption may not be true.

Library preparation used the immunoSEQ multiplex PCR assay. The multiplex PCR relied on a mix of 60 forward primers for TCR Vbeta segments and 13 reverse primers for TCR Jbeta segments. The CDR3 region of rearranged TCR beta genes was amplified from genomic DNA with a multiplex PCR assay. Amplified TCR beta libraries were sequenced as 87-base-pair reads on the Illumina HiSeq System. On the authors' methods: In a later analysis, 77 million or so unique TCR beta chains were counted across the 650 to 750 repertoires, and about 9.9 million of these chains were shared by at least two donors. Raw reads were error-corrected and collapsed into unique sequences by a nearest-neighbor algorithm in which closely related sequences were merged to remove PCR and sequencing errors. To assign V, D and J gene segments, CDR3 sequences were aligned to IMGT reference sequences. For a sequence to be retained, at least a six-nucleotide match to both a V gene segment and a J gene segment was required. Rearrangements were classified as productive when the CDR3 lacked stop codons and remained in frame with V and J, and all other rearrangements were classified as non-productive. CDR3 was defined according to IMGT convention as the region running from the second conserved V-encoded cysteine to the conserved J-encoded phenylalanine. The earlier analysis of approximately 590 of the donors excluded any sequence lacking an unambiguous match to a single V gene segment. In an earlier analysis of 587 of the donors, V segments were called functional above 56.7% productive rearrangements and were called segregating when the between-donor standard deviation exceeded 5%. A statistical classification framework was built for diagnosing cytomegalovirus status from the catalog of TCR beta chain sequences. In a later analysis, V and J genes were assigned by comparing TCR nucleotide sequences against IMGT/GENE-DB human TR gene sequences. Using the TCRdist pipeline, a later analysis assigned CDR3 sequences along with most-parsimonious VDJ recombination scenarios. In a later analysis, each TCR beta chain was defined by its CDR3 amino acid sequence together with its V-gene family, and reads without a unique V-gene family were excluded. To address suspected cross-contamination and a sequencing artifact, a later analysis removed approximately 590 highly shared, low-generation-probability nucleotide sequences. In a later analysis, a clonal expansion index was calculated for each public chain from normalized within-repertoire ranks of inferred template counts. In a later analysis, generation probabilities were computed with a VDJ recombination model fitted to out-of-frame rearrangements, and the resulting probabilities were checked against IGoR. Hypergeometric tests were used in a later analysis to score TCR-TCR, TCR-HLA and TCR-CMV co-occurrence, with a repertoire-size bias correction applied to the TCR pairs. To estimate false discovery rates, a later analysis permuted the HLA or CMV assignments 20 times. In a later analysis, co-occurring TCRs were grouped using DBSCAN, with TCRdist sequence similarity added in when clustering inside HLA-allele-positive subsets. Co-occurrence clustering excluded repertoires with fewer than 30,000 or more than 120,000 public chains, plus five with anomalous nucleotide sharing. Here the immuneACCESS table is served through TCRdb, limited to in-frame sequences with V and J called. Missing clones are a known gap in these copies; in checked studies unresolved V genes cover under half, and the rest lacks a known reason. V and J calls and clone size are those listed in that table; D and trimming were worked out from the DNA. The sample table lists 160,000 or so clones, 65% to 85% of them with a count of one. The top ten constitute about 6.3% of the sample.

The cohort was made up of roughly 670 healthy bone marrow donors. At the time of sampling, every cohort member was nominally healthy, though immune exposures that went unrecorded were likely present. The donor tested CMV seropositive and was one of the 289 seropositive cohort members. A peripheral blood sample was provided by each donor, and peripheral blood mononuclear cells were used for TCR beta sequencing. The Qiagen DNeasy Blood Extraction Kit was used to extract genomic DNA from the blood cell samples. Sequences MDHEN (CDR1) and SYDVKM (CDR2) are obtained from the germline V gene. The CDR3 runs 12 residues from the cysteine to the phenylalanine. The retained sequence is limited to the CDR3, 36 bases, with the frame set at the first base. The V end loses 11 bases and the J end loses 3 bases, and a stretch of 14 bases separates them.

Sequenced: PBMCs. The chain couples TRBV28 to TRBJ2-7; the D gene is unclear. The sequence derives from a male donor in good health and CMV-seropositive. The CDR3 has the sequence CAVRSRYYEQYF. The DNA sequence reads TGTGCCGTCCGATCCCGGTACTACGAGCAGTACTTC.